This TCR beta chain was sequenced during a study of blood T cells in healthy people across ages. General study results and limits: TCR beta diversity, measured per million T cells, fell in a roughly linear way with age.

Per the germline V gene, CDR1 is MDHEN and CDR2 is SYDVKM. Trimming took 6 bases from V and 7 from J; bases not matched to a gene: 9. The CDR3 has 14 amino acids. There are many counts of this clonotype. The antigen remains undetermined. The second PCR ran about 7 to 12 cycles with a sample-barcoded 5' primer and J-beta primers. TCRdb independently ran MiXCR on the 5' RACE reads; one entry per CDR3 protein. The sample consists of approximately 900,000 distinct CDR3 sequences, about 29% of them appearing once. These data were also filed under a second study, of T cells of mothers and their children.

Sequencing input: blood. The TCR sequence derives from a woman aged 40 to 55 in good health. This chain connects TRBV28 to TRBJ2-4; 7 bases agree with TRBD2. CDR3 loop: CASSRDSGRNIQYF. The DNA of the CDR3 is TGTGCCAGCAGCCGGGACTCCGGGAGGAACATTCAGTACTTC.